This TCR beta chain was sequenced for a study of blood T cells in healthy people across ages. With a J-beta primer mix and a sample-barcoded 5' primer, a second PCR ran roughly 6 to 12 cycles. Each cDNA molecule was tagged by a template-switch adaptor that had 12 random nucleotides. TCRdb analysed the 5' RACE reads with MiXCR anew, one entry per CDR3 protein. The sample comprises about 290,000 distinct CDR3 sequences, around 29% of which are singletons, and about 30% rests with the top ten. Total RNA was extracted at no less than 5.5 micrograms per sample. A word on this clonotype: The target antigen is unknown.

Regarding the study as a whole: PBMC samples, being unsorted, prevented any conclusive comparison of naive and antigen-experienced cells. Naive T cell percentage showed a strong correlation with the diversity of TCR beta.

This receptor was obtained from an older woman in good health. Sequenced sample: blood.

CDR3 residues: CASSGQGGHQPQHF. The CDR3, as DNA: TGTGCCAGCTCAGGACAGGGTGGACATCAGCCCCAGCATTTT. The gene calls are TRBV12-3 or TRBV12-4 and TRBJ1-5, with 8 bases fitting TRBD1. This CDR3 has 14 residues. J lost 5 bases, V lost 8 bases, and 8 bases had no gene match.